One sample yielded the 32 T cell receptor beta chains listed below, sequenced in a study of OX40 agonist ivuxolimab in advanced cancers. Some clones are missing from TCRdb's copy, which holds only in-frame ones; the method was immunoSEQ multiplex PCR. The sample includes 65,000 to 80,000 clones, roughly 90% seen only once; the top ten take approximately 0.4%. The sequencing used CD4+ or CD8+ T cells sorted from blood, collected in a trial of the OX40 agonist ivuxolimab. Every receptor here comes from an adult with an advanced solid tumor such as melanoma, head and neck, liver or kidney cancer.

The chain is built from TRBV4-2 and TRBJ2-6; 10 positions agree with TRBD1. Germline assignment: CDR1 LGHNA and CDR2 YNFKEQ. The CDR3 runs to 21 residues. V lost 0 bases to trimming and J lost 3 bases; unmatched junction nucleotides: 14. The CDR3: CASSQDLRSGTGAYGANVLTF. The CDR3, as DNA: TGTGCCAGCAGCCAAGACCTCCGATCCGGGACAGGGGCTTATGGGGCCAACGTCCTGACTTTC.

The rearrangement uses TRBV6-5 and TRBJ2-7, with TRBD1 identical over 9 bases. The germline V gene has CDR1 MNHEY and CDR2 SVGAGI. CDR3 size: 14 residues. V shed 7 bases, J shed 2 bases, and the junction held 6 bases outside the gene matches. The CDR3 sequence is CASTPRQGAYEQYF. DNA for the CDR3: TGTGCCAGCACCCCGAGACAGGGGGCCTACGAGCAGTACTTC.

V is TRBV27 and J is TRBJ2-7; 9 bases line up with TRBD2. The CDR3 covers 17 residues. V shed 1 base and J 5 bases; nucleotides not matched to a gene: 12. The germline CDR1 and CDR2 sequences are MNHEY and SMNVEV (reference sequence). The CDR3 DNA follows: TGTGCCAGCAGTTTATGGGGCGGGGGGGGGCGCATGAACGAGCAGTACTTC. Protein: CASSLWGGGGRMNEQYF.

This clone appeared a few times. The chain carries TRBV6-5 and TRBJ1-1; D is unresolved. Germline V CDR1 and CDR2: MNHEY, SVGAGI. CDR3 length: 14 residues. The germline V and J ends were trimmed by 2 bases and 0 bases, with 7 bases remaining between them. The CDR3 bases are TGTGCCAGCAGTTACGGAACGCTGAACACTGAAGCTTTCTTT. Translating gives CASSYGTLNTEAFF.

V usage is TRBV6-5 and J usage is TRBJ2-7, with TRBD1 identical over 8 bases. The CDR3 spans 14 residues. The V segment lost 5 bases and the J segment 2 bases; nucleotides outside the gene matches: 5. Germline CDR1 reads MNHEY; CDR2 reads SVGAGI. In nucleotides, the CDR3 is TGTGCCAGCAGTAAGGACAGGGCCCCCTACGAGCAGTACTTC. Amino acid sequence: CASSKDRAPYEQYF.

The V gene is TRBV6-6, the J gene TRBJ2-7; D gene ambiguous. The CDR3 spans 15 residues. V was trimmed by 8 bases and J by 0 bases, leaving 17 bases between them. Germline V gene lookup returns CDR1 MNHNY and CDR2 SVGAGI (reference sequence). CDR3 sequence reads: CASCSADGSSYEQYF. The DNA of the CDR3 is TGTGCCAGCTGTTCGGCGGATGGCAGCTCCTACGAGCAGTACTTC.

The genes are TRBV19 and TRBJ1-1; D is uncertain. Germline V lookup: CDR1 LNHDA, CDR2 SQIVND (reference sequence). This CDR3 comprises 16 residues. V lost 1 base, J lost 1 base, and 13 bases lay in between. The CDR3 spells CASSIGPNKRNTEAFF. The CDR3 region has the DNA TGTGCCAGTAGTATAGGGCCAAACAAAAGGAACACTGAAGCTTTCTTT.

The V and J genes are TRBV2 and TRBJ2-1, with 7 bases identical to TRBD2. Looked up from germline, CDR1 is SNHLY and CDR2 is FYNNEI. V shed 3 bases, J shed 5 bases, and the junction held 7 bases outside the gene matches. This CDR3 spans 15 amino acids. This chain's CDR3 is CASSDLAGFHNEQFF. The CDR3 bases are TGTGCCAGCAGTGATTTAGCGGGCTTTCACAATGAGCAGTTCTTC. Supplemented by reference TRBV2 and TRBJ2-1, the full variable domain reads EPEVTQTPSHQVTQMGQEVILRCVPISNHLYFYWYRQILGQKVEFLVSFYNNEISEKSEIFDDQFSVERPDGSNFTLKIRSTKLEDSAMYFCASSDLAGFHNEQFFGPGTRLTVL.

This chain links TRBV7-2 with TRBJ2-5, with 7 bases that match TRBD2. Germline V gene data show CDR1 as SGHTA and CDR2 as FQGNSA. The CDR3 contains 16 residues. V was clipped by 3 bases and J by 7 bases; unmatched bases: 14. The CDR3 protein is CASSFYPSARGVTQYF. CDR3 nucleotides: TGTGCCAGCAGCTTTTATCCCTCGGCCCGGGGGGTGACCCAGTACTTC.

The chain couples TRBV5-1 to TRBJ2-7; a weak D match, TRBD1 (6 bases). This CDR3 is built from 15 residues. The germline V gene encodes CDR1 SGHRS and CDR2 YFSETQ. The V end was cut by 5 bases, the J end by 5 bases, with 20 bases between. CDR3: CASRQALQGPHEQYF. The CDR3 DNA follows: TGCGCCAGCAGACAAGCATTACAGGGTCCCCACGAGCAGTACTTC.

The V and J genes are TRBV4-1 and TRBJ1-4, with D perhaps TRBD1 (5 bases). Trimming took 0 bases from V and 0 from J, leaving 20 bases between them. CDR1 MGHRA and CDR2 YSYEKL come from the germline V gene. This CDR3 comprises 20 residues. The CDR3: CASSQDPREDAFATNEKLFF. Written as DNA, the CDR3 is TGCGCCAGCAGCCAAGATCCCAGGGAGGACGCCTTTGCAACTAATGAAAAACTGTTTTTT.

The chain recombines TRBV19 with TRBJ2-3; TRBD2 matches at 9 bases. Germline CDR1 LNHDA, CDR2 SQIVND (reference sequence). V was clipped by 2 bases and J by 8 bases; unmatched bases: 8. This CDR3 is built from 15 residues. Here the CDR3 DNA reads TGTGCCAGTAGTATAAAGCGGGAGGCCGGCGGTACGCAGTATTTT. Protein sequence: CASSIKREAGGTQYF.

This chain connects TRBV18 to TRBJ2-2; TRBD2 matches 8 bases. V dropped 9 bases and J dropped 1; count of bases not matched to a gene: 4. The CDR3 is 14 residues long. Per the germline V gene, CDR1 is KGHSH and CDR2 is LQKENI. CDR3 region: CASWSGGNTGELFF. The CDR3 DNA reads as TGTGCCAGTTGGAGCGGGGGGAACACCGGGGAGCTGTTTTTT.

The genes are TRBV6-5 and TRBJ1-2, with D uncertain. In germline, CDR1 is MNHEY, CDR2 SVGAGI. Trimming stripped 6 bases from V and 8 bases from J, with 10 bases between. There are 11 residues in the CDR3. CDR3 amino acids: CASSFYDGYTF. The CDR3, as DNA: TGTGCCAGCAGCTTCTATGACGGCTACACCTTC.

V and J are TRBV11-3 and TRBJ2-7; TRBD2 matches at 9 bases. The trim removed 6 bases at V and 7 bases at J, leaving 16 bases unmatched. Germline CDR1 is SGHNT and CDR2 is YENEEA. This CDR3 has 16 residues. The CDR3 is CASRNQGAGGLGEQYF. The DNA for the CDR3 is TGTGCCAGCAGAAATCAGGGCGCGGGAGGGCTGGGGGAGCAGTACTTC.

The CDR3 nucleotides read TGTGCCTGGAACAATTTCCCGGGACAGGGGAACGGGGAGCTGTTTTTT. This sequence encodes CAWNNFPGQGNGELFF. The chain joins TRBV30 to TRBJ2-2, with 10 bases that match TRBD1. The length of the CDR3 is 16 residues. Unmatched junction bases numbered 12, after V lost 4 bases and J lost 7 bases. The germline CDR1 and CDR2 sequences are GTSNPN and SVGIG (reference sequence).

The chain uses TRBV19 and TRBJ2-3; TRBD2 aligns across 7 bases. CDR3 length: 14 residues. Germline-derived CDR1 and CDR2 are LNHDA and SQIVND (reference sequence). V was clipped by 8 bases and J by 1 base; unmatched bases: 6. CDR3 sequence: CASQVAGGTDTQYF. CDR3 DNA sequence: TGTGCCAGTCAAGTGGCGGGAGGCACAGATACGCAGTATTTT. Full variable domain (missing parts from reference TRBV19 and TRBJ2-3): DGGITQSPKYLFRKEGQNVTLSCEQNLNHDAMYWYRQDPGQGLRLIYYSQIVNDFQKGDIAEGYSVSREKKESFPLTVTSAQKNPTAFYLCASQVAGGTDTQYFGPGTRLTVL.

The CDR3 sequence: CASSSYSGNTIYF. CDR3 sequence (DNA): TGTGCCAGCAGCTCTTACTCTGGAAACACCATATATTTT. The chain combines TRBV5-8 with TRBJ1-3; D unclear. V lost 3 bases, J lost 0 bases, and 4 bases lay in between. The CDR3 has 13 amino acids. The germline V gene encodes CDR1 SGHTS and CDR2 YDEGEE.

J is TRBJ2-1 and V is TRBV10-3; 11 nucleotides match TRBD2. CDR1 is ENHRY and CDR2 is SYGVKD in the germline V gene. This CDR3 is 16 amino acids long. V was pared by 3 bases and J by 10 bases, with 11 bases of the junction left unmatched. The CDR3 coding sequence is TGTGCCATCAGTGATTTGACTAGCGGGGTCATTGAGGAGCAGTTCTTC. Translating gives CAISDLTSGVIEEQFF.

This clone was counted a few times. This chain links TRBV6-5 with TRBJ2-2; D uncertain. Trimming took off 7 bases at V and 5 bases at J, with 11 bases between the two ends. This CDR3 contains 13 residues. Germline V gene lookup returns CDR1 MNHEY and CDR2 SVGAGI. CDR3 residues: CASTPSRTGELFF. CDR3 nucleotides: TGTGCCAGCACTCCGAGCAGAACCGGGGAGCTGTTTTTT.

The rearrangement uses TRBV7-8 and TRBJ2-7; 7 positions match TRBD1. CDR1 is SGHVS and CDR2 is FQNEAQ in the germline V gene. The J segment lost 4 bases and the V segment lost 5 bases, leaving 14 bases of the junction unmatched. CDR3 length equals 16 residues. The CDR3 protein is CASSPTTIGTVYEQYF. Written as DNA, the CDR3 is TGTGCCAGCAGCCCTACGACCATTGGGACAGTATACGAGCAGTACTTC.

The rearrangement joins TRBV5-1 to TRBJ2-3; 9 bases are a match to TRBD2. CDR3 length: 16 residues. V shed 0 bases, J shed 1 base, and the junction held 3 bases outside the gene matches. Germline lookup yields CDR1 SGHRS and CDR2 YFSETQ. In nucleotides, the CDR3 is TGCGCCAGCAGCTTGGGTAGGACTAGCGGCACAGATACGCAGTATTTT. Protein sequence: CASSLGRTSGTDTQYF.

The gene calls are TRBV30 and TRBJ2-3; D ambiguous. V dropped 4 bases and J dropped 1 base, with 12 bases sitting between them. The CDR3 runs 14 residues. The germline V gene encodes CDR1 GTSNPN and CDR2 SVGIG (reference sequence). CDR3 sequence reads: CAWNRISGTDTQYF. The CDR3 DNA sequence: TGTGCCTGGAATAGGATATCAGGCACAGATACGCAGTATTTT.

The V gene is TRBV28, the J gene TRBJ2-5; 8 nucleotides agree with TRBD2. The V gene's germline CDR1 is MDHEN and CDR2 SYDVKM. The junction had 11 bases not matched to a gene; V was cut back by 7 bases and J by 4 bases. The length of the CDR3 is 15 residues. The CDR3 sequence is CASTFSGSSRETQYF. The CDR3 DNA reads TGTGCCAGCACTTTCAGCGGGAGTTCGCGAGAGACCCAGTACTTC.

The chain couples TRBV11-3 to TRBJ2-2, with 12 bases aligning to TRBD1. This CDR3 contains 16 residues. V lost 5 bases, J lost 6 bases, and 7 bases stayed unmatched. Per the germline V gene, CDR1 is SGHNT and CDR2 is YENEEA. CDR3 nucleotides: TGTGCCAGCAGCGCCCGGGACAGGGGGCGCGCCGGGGAGCTGTTTTTT. This translates into CASSARDRGRAGELFF. The full variable domain, rest sourced from reference TRBV11-3 and TRBJ2-2, is EAGVVQSPRYKIIEKKQPVAFWCNPISGHNTLYWYLQNLGQGPELLIRYENEEAVDDSQLPKDRFSAERLKGVDSTLKIQPAELGDSAVYLCASSARDRGRAGELFFGEGSRLTVL.

The chain joins TRBV7-8 to TRBJ2-2, with TRBD2 matching 10 bases. Germline V gives CDR1 SGHVS, CDR2 FQNEAQ. CDR3 length: 18 amino acids. V lost 1 base and J lost 2; bases outside the gene matches: 7. In DNA form, the CDR3 reads TGTGCCAGCAGCTTAGAATTAGCGGGAGGAATAAACACCGGGGAGCTGTTTTTT. It codes for CASSLELAGGINTGELFF.

This clone was seen more than once but under ten times. V gene TRBV6-5 combines with J gene TRBJ1-2, with 8 bases lining up with TRBD1. V lost 2 bases and J lost 4; bases outside the gene matches: 6. This CDR3 is 15 amino acids long. CDR1 is MNHEY and CDR2 is SVGAGI in the germline V gene. The CDR3 nucleotides read TGTGCCAGCAGTTACCAGGCAGGGGGCATCTATGGCTACACCTTC. Translated, it gives CASSYQAGGIYGYTF.

This clone is a singleton in its sample. The chain is built from TRBV7-8 and TRBJ2-7; 7 bases line up with TRBD1. The CDR3 runs to 14 residues. CDR1 is SGHVS, CDR2 FQNEAQ, per germline. V dropped 5 bases and J dropped 2; count of bases not matched to a gene: 6. The CDR3 DNA reads TGTGCCAGCAGCCCATCACAGGGGCCCTACGAGCAGTACTTC. Protein product: CASSPSQGPYEQYF.

This chain links TRBV29-1 with TRBJ2-2; D is possibly TRBD2 (6 bases). The CDR3 spans 14 residues. Germline V lookup: CDR1 SQVTM, CDR2 ANQGSEA. The germline V and J ends were trimmed by 7 bases and 0 bases, with 12 bases remaining between them. CDR3 DNA: TGCAGCGCTGGGGACTGGGCGAACACCGGGGAGCTGTTTTTT. It encodes CSAGDWANTGELFF.

CDR3 sequence (DNA): TGTGCCAGCAGCCCCGGGGGGACAGGTAACCAAGAGACCCAGTACTTC. As protein: CASSPGGTGNQETQYF. The V and J genes are TRBV7-2 and TRBJ2-5; TRBD1 is a possible D gene (8 bases). In germline, CDR1 is SGHTA, CDR2 FQGNSA. The CDR3 is 16 amino acids. The V gene lost 5 bases and the J gene lost 0 bases, with 16 bases spanning the gap.

This rearrangement joins TRBV14 to TRBJ1-2; D call uncertain. V was trimmed by 0 bases and J by 2 bases, leaving 7 bases between them. This CDR3 has 14 amino acids. In germline, CDR1 is SGHDN, CDR2 FVKESK. CDR3 sequence (DNA): TGTGCCAGCAGCCAAGAGCAGATAAACTATGGCTACACCTTC. Amino acid sequence: CASSQEQINYGYTF.

This clone was counted a single time. The rearrangement links TRBV6-5 to TRBJ2-3; 8 bases map to TRBD2. Germline assignment: CDR1 MNHEY and CDR2 SVGAGI. V trimming: 2 bases; J trimming: 8 bases; junction bases outside the gene matches: 6. CDR3 length: 14 residues. The CDR3 loop is CASSYVAGGRTQYF. Written as DNA, the CDR3 is TGTGCCAGCAGTTACGTCGCGGGAGGTCGTACGCAGTATTTT.